This TCR beta chain was documented in a study of T cells after yellow fever vaccination. Study information: SMART-Seq v4 Ultra Low Input prepared the low-cell-number fractions. Study-wide findings and caveats: It was a weaker secondary response, yet one that peaked faster, at day 5 versus 15.

TCRdb fed the 5' RACE reads into MiXCR, producing one record per CDR3 protein. The repertoire consists of around 310,000 distinct CDR3 sequences, with around 4.5% occurring once and the leading ten covering just under 20%. Trimming removed 2 bases from V and 6 bases from J; junction bases left unmatched: 2. The CDR3 sequence is 14 residues long. This clonotype was detected ten times or more. Antigen specificity is unknown. The sequence was obtained from a man aged 18-30 years who received the YFV17D yellow fever vaccine. The material was PBMCs, obtained 15 days after the yellow fever booster vaccination. The rearrangement joins TRBV12-3 or TRBV12-4 to TRBJ1-5, with TRBD1 identical over 9 bases. The CDR3 coding sequence is TGTGCCAGCAGTTTACTGGACAGGGGTCAGCCCCAGCATTTT. It yields the protein CASSLLDRGQPQHF.